This entry lists 25 T cell receptor beta chains sequenced from one sample in a study of T cell changes during pregnancy in multiple sclerosis. Produced via immunoSEQ multiplex PCR; TCRdb's table is partial and in-frame only. Among around 70,000 clones listed, 90% to 95% were seen once. Here the sequenced sample was peripheral blood, taken in the third trimester of pregnancy. The receptors originated from a female donor with multiple sclerosis, enrolled in a pregnancy study.

The rearrangement uses TRBV6-5 and TRBJ1-5; weak D call: TRBD1 (5 bases). The CDR3 has 15 amino acids. Per germline, CDR1 MNHEY and CDR2 SVGAGI. The ends were cut back, 6 bases at V and 2 bases at J, with 14 bases in the middle. CDR3 in DNA: TGTGCCAGCAGCCCCGGGGGGGGAGGCAATCAGCCCCAGCATTTT. It is translated as CASSPGGGGNQPQHF.

The CDR3 bases are TGTGCCAGCAGCGGGGGACAGATAAGAAGCTCCTATAATTCACCCCTCCACTTT. This encodes CASSGGQIRSSYNSPLHF. V usage is TRBV9 and J usage is TRBJ1-6; 7 bases agree with TRBD1. The V gene end was trimmed by 3 bases and the J gene end by 0 bases; junction bases not matched to a gene: 9. This CDR3 has 18 residues. Germline assignment: CDR1 SGDLS and CDR2 YYNGEE.

The chain links TRBV7-2 to TRBJ1-4; D unresolved. In germline, CDR1 is SGHTA, CDR2 FQGNSA. V was clipped by 0 bases and J by 8 bases, with 13 bases between them. This CDR3 has 15 residues. The CDR3 region has the DNA TGTGCCAGCAGCTTAGCGGGGAGGGTGGACGAAAAACTGTTTTTT. The encoded protein is CASSLAGRVDEKLFF.

With respect to this clone: Relative to the germline gene, one junction end is altered; a read error may explain this. This chain connects TRBV28 to TRBJ2-3; a weak D match, TRBD2 (5 bases). Germline V gene lookup returns CDR1 MDHEN and CDR2 SYDVKM. The CDR3 loop spans 16 amino acids. The CDR3 region has the DNA TGTGCCAGCAGCTTATGGGATCCCACGGGGACAGATACGCAGTATTTT. Protein product: CASSLWDPTGTDTQYF.

The gene calls are TRBV2 and TRBJ2-7; the match to TRBD1 covers 7 bases. The CDR3 is 14 amino acids. Per the germline V gene, CDR1 is SNHLY and CDR2 is FYNNEI. Trimming took 3 bases from V and 3 from J; bases not matched to a gene: 5. In DNA form, the CDR3 reads TGTGCCAGCAGTGAGAGGGGGCCCCTCTACGAGCAGTACTTC. It encodes CASSERGPLYEQYF. The full variable domain, rest sourced from reference TRBV2 and TRBJ2-7, is EPEVTQTPSHQVTQMGQEVILRCVPISNHLYFYWYRQILGQKVEFLVSFYNNEISEKSEIFDDQFSVERPDGSNFTLKIRSTKLEDSAMYFCASSERGPLYEQYFGPGTRLTVT.

The V gene is TRBV18, the J gene TRBJ2-2, with D perhaps TRBD1 (6 bases). Germline V gene data show CDR1 as KGHSH and CDR2 as LQKENI. With 6 bases removed from V and 3 bases from J, the gap between germline ends came to 14 bases. The CDR3 has 15 amino acids. The CDR3 bases are TGTGCCAGCTCGCCTAGACAGGTCGACACCGGGGAGCTGTTTTTT. Amino acid sequence: CASSPRQVDTGELFF. The whole variable domain, remainder taken from reference TRBV18 and TRBJ2-2, is NAGVMQNPRHLVRRRGQEARLRCSPMKGHSHVYWYRQLPEEGLKFMVYLQKENIIDESGMPKERFSAEFPKEGPSILRIQQVVRGDSAAYFCASSPRQVDTGELFFGEGSRLTVL.

The rearrangement uses TRBV19 and TRBJ2-1; the D gene is possibly TRBD1 (6 bases). Germline V gene sequence: CDR1 LNHDA, CDR2 SQIVND (reference sequence). CDR3 length: 13 amino acids. V was shortened by 3 bases and J by 10 bases, with 13 bases between the two germline ends. The CDR3 reads CASSMGTGSEQFF. Here the CDR3 DNA reads TGTGCCAGTAGTATGGGTACAGGGTCCGAGCAGTTCTTC.

J is TRBJ2-3 and V is TRBV5-4, with 7 bases identical to TRBD2. The CDR3 loop spans 16 amino acids. The germline V gene has CDR1 SGHNT and CDR2 YYREEE (reference sequence). V trimming: 2 bases; J trimming: 0 bases; junction bases outside the gene matches: 6. Written as DNA, the CDR3 is TGTGCCAGCAGCTTAGGGCGGGAGCCAAGCACAGATACGCAGTATTTT. It specifies CASSLGREPSTDTQYF.

As regards this clone: A read error may account for a junction end that differs from germline. The genes are TRBV18 and TRBJ2-7; the D gene could be TRBD1 or TRBD2 (5 bases each). The CDR3 runs to 15 residues. Looked up from germline, CDR1 is KGHSH and CDR2 is LQKENI. Written as DNA, the CDR3 is TGTGCCAGCGCACCGGGGCCCGATTTAACCTACGAGCAGTACTTC. This gives the protein CASAPGPDLTYEQYF.

V and J are TRBV6-5 and TRBJ1-2; D remains unclear. Germline-derived CDR1 and CDR2 are MNHEY and SVGAGI. The CDR3 loop spans 12 amino acids. Trimming shortened V by 9 bases and J by 8 bases, and 16 bases separated the two germline ends. The CDR3 DNA reads as TGTGCCAGTGCCCAGCGCCCGGAGGGCTACACCTTC. This encodes CASAQRPEGYTF.

The gene calls are TRBV6-6 and TRBJ2-5; D possibly corresponds to TRBD1 (5 bases). The V gene lost 6 bases and the J gene lost 5 bases, with 13 bases spanning the gap. Germline CDR1 and CDR2: MNHNY and SVGAGI (reference sequence). The CDR3 has 13 residues. CDR3 sequence: CASSKTEFETQYF. The DNA for the CDR3 is TGTGCCAGCAGCAAGACAGAGTTTGAGACCCAGTACTTC.

On this clone: The sample carries other DNA sequences with the same CDR3. The chain links TRBV14 to TRBJ1-1; D is possibly TRBD1 (5 bases). Germline V gives CDR1 SGHDN, CDR2 FVKESK. V was shortened by 4 bases and J by 2 bases, with 8 bases between the two germline ends. The CDR3 totals 13 residues. In DNA, the CDR3 is TGTGCCAGCAGCCGACAGCCCAACACTGAAGCTTTCTTT. This translates into CASSRQPNTEAFF.

This chain links TRBV4-1 with TRBJ1-2, with 8 positions matching TRBD1. The CDR3 sequence is 17 residues long. Germline CDR1 reads MGHRA; CDR2 reads YSYEKL. V shed 1 base and J 0 bases; nucleotides not matched to a gene: 7. CDR3 in amino acids: CASSQVSDRGANYGYTF. DNA of the CDR3: TGCGCCAGCAGCCAAGTGTCAGACAGGGGCGCTAACTATGGCTACACCTTC.

The chain couples TRBV5-4 to TRBJ1-1; TRBD1 matches at 7 bases. The CDR3 runs to 16 residues. The germline gives CDR1 SGHNT, CDR2 YYREEE (reference sequence). V gave up 0 bases and J gave up 1 base; unmatched junction bases: 6. The CDR3 bases are TGTGCCAGCAGCTTGGCCCCCAGGGGGGCGAACACTGAAGCTTTCTTT. Amino acid sequence: CASSLAPRGANTEAFF.

This clone showed up just once. The chain joins TRBV4-3 to TRBJ2-2, with D possibly TRBD2 on 6 matching bases. V was clipped by 3 bases and J by 0 bases, with 11 bases between them. The CDR3 is 16 amino acids. The germline V gene has CDR1 LGHNA and CDR2 YSLEER. The CDR3 region has the DNA TGCGCCAGCAGCCATTTAGCGGACCCGAACACCGGGGAGCTGTTTTTT. Translation gives CASSHLADPNTGELFF.

The chain recombines TRBV6-1 with TRBJ1-2, with D uncertain. CDR3 length: 12 amino acids. Germline CDR1 and CDR2: MNHNS and SASEGT. Trimming stripped 6 bases from V and 2 bases from J, with 7 bases between. CDR3 loop: CASSQKNYGYTF. CDR3 in DNA: TGTGCCAGCAGCCAGAAGAACTATGGCTACACCTTC.

The rearrangement uses TRBV6-1 and TRBJ1-3, with D perhaps matching TRBD1 (5 bases). This CDR3 contains 15 residues. Germline CDR1 is MNHNS and CDR2 is SASEGT. Trimming took 1 base from V and 10 from J, leaving 17 bases between them. In nucleotides, the CDR3 is TGTGCCAGCAGTGAAGTGTGGGGGGAGTTAAGGACCATATATTTT. The encoded protein is CASSEVWGELRTIYF.

The rearrangement uses TRBV25-1 and TRBJ2-1; D is possibly TRBD2 (6 bases). The length of the CDR3 is 10 residues. Looked up from germline, CDR1 is MGHDK and CDR2 is SYGVNS. V lost 6 bases and J 9 bases, leaving 6 bases between the germline ends. CDR3 region: CASRGGEQFF. The CDR3 region has the DNA TGTGCCAGCAGGGGAGGTGAGCAGTTCTTC.

This CDR3 is CASGHPNNEQFF. The CDR3 DNA follows: TGTGCCAGCGGCCACCCCAACAATGAGCAGTTCTTC. The chain combines TRBV7-2 with TRBJ2-1; D call uncertain. CDR3 size: 12 residues. V gave up 8 bases and J gave up 5 bases, with 10 bases separating them. Germline V gene lookup returns CDR1 SGHTA and CDR2 FQGNSA.

In its sample, this clone was seen once. The chain recombines TRBV5-6 with TRBJ1-3, with D possibly being TRBD1 (5 bases). Per the germline V gene, CDR1 is SGHDT and CDR2 is YYEEEE. The V and J ends lost 3 bases and 1 base respectively, with 11 bases between them. The CDR3 runs to 15 residues. CDR3 residues: CASSWWTPSGNTIYF. The CDR3 nucleotides are TGTGCCAGCAGCTGGTGGACACCATCTGGAAACACCATATATTTT.

The chain has TRBV6-5 and TRBJ2-3, with a possible D match to TRBD1 (5 bases). This CDR3 contains 15 residues. Germline loops: CDR1 MNHEY, CDR2 SVGAGI. Trimming cost V 1 base and J 8 bases, with 16 bases left between them. The CDR3 region is CASSYWQGGVGTQYF. Written as DNA, the CDR3 is TGTGCCAGCAGTTACTGGCAGGGCGGTGTCGGTACGCAGTATTTT.

The rearrangement uses TRBV27 and TRBJ1-2, with D possibly TRBD1 on 5 matching bases. The CDR3 is made up of 13 amino acids. The germline V gene encodes CDR1 MNHEY and CDR2 SMNVEV (reference sequence). Trimming shortened V by 5 bases and J by 8 bases, and 15 bases separated the two germline ends. CDR3 bases: TGTGCCAGCAGTCTTTCGGGGGGGGGAGGCTACACCTTC. Encoded protein: CASSLSGGGGYTF.

Here the CDR3 reads CASSLAREAFF. For the CDR3, the DNA is TGTGCCAGCAGCTTAGCCAGGGAAGCTTTCTTT. This chain uses TRBV11-2 with TRBJ1-1, with no clear D. V was cut by 1 base and J by 8 bases, with 5 bases left in between. Germline CDR1 and CDR2: SGHAT and FQNNGV. The CDR3 consists of 11 residues.

This rearrangement joins TRBV18 to TRBJ1-6, with a weak D call TRBD1 (6 bases). The CDR3 extends over 16 amino acids. Trimming took 3 bases from V and 7 from J, leaving 16 bases between them. Germline V gives CDR1 KGHSH, CDR2 LQKENI. Here the CDR3 DNA reads TGTGCCAGCTCACCCCTCTCCAGGGGTGGGAATTCACCCCTCCACTTT. Translating gives CASSPLSRGGNSPLHF.

The chain uses TRBV10-3 and TRBJ2-7; tentatively, D is TRBD1 (6 bases). The CDR3 has 14 amino acids. Germline CDR1 reads ENHRY; CDR2 reads SYGVKD. V gave up 4 bases and J gave up 6 bases, with 16 bases separating them. The CDR3: CAISVLQGRGEQYF. CDR3 sequence (DNA): TGTGCCATCAGTGTATTACAGGGCCGGGGCGAGCAGTACTTC.